This T cell receptor beta chain was captured in a study of chemoradiotherapy in HPV16-positive cancers. Study conclusions and caveats: The functional HPV-specific definition rests on just a couple of HPV16-positive patients.

The table came from immunoSEQ multiplex PCR; TCRdb's copy has only in-frame clones and leaves some out. This sample has under 10,000 clones, with 75% found just once. Notes on this clone: What it binds is not known.

Over chemoradiotherapy, repertoires were sampled more than once. The sequence came from a human donor with HPV-associated anogenital cancer. This material was collected from a patient who underwent chemoradiotherapy.

CDR3 loop: CASIAEGTRRGTQYF. CDR3 bases: TGTGCCAGCATCGCGGAAGGAACCCGGAGAGGGACCCAGTACTTC. The V gene is TRBV28, the J gene TRBJ2-5; D gene unclear. The CDR3 contains 15 residues. Per germline, CDR1 MDHEN and CDR2 SYDVKM. V was cut by 7 bases and J by 7 bases, with 22 bases left in between.